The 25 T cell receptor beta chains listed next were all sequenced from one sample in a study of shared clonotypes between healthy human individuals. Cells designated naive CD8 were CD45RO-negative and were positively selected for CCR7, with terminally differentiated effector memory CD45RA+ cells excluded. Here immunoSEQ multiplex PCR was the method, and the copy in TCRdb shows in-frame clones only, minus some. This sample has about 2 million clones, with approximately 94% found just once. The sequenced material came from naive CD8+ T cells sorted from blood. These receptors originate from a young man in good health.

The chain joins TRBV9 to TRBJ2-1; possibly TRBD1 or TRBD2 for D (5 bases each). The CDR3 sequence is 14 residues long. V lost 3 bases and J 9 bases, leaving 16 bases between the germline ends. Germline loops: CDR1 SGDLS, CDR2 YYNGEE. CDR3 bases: TGTGCCAGCAGCGCTTGGGACCCGGGCCCTGAGCAGTTCTTC. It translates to CASSAWDPGPEQFF.

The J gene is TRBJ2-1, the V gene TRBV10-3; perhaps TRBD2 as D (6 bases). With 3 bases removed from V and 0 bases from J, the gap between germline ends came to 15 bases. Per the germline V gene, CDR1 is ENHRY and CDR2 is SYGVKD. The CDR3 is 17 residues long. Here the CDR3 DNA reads TGTGCCATCAGTGACCCGGGACTGAAGAGCTCCTACAATGAGCAGTTCTTC. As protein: CAISDPGLKSSYNEQFF.

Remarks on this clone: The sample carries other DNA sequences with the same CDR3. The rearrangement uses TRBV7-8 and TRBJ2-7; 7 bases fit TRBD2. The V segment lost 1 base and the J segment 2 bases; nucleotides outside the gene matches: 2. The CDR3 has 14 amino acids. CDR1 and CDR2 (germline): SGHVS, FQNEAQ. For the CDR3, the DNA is TGTGCCAGCAGCTTAGTGGGGGGGACCTACGAGCAGTACTTC. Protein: CASSLVGGTYEQYF.

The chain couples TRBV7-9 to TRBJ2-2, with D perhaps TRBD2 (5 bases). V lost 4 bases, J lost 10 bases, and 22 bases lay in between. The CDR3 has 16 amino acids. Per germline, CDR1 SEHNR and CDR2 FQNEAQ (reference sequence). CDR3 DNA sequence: TGTGCCAGCAGCTCCCGACGGGAAACCCTGGGAGTGGAGCTGTTTTTT. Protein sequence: CASSSRRETLGVELFF.

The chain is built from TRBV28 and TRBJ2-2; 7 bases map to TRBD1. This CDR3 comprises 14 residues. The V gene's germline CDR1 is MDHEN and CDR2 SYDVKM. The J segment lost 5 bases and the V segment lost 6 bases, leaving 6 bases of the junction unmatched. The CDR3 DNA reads TGTGCCAGCAGCCAACAGGGGTGGACCGGGGAGCTGTTTTTT. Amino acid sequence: CASSQQGWTGELFF.

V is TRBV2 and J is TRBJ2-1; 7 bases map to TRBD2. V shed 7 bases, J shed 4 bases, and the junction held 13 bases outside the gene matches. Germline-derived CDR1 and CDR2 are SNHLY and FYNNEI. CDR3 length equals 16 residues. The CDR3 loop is CASTGQEGGMYNEQFF. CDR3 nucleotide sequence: TGTGCCAGCACTGGTCAAGAGGGAGGGATGTACAATGAGCAGTTCTTC. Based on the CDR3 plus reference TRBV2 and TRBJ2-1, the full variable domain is EPEVTQTPSHQVTQMGQEVILRCVPISNHLYFYWYRQILGQKVEFLVSFYNNEISEKSEIFDDQFSVERPDGSNFTLKIRSTKLEDSAMYFCASTGQEGGMYNEQFFGPGTRLTVL.

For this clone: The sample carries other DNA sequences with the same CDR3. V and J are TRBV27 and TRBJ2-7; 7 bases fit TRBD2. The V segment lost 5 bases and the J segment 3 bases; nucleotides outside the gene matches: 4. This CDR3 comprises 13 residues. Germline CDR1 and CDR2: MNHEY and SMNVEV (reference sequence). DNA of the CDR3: TGTGCCAGCAGTCTGGGGGGGGGCTACGAGCAGTACTTC. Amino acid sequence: CASSLGGGYEQYF.

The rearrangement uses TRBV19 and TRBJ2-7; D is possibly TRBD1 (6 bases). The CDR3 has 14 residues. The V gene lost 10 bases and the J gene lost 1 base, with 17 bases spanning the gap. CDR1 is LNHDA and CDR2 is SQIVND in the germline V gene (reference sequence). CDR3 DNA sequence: TGTGCCACTGCTAGGACAGCTTCTTCCTACGAGCAGTACTTC. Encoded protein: CATARTASSYEQYF.

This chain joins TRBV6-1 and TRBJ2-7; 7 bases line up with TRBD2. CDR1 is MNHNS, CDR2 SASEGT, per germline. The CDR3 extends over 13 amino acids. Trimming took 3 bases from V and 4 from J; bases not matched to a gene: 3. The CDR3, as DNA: TGTGCCAGCAGTGATTGGGAGGGGTACGAGCAGTACTTC. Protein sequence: CASSDWEGYEQYF.

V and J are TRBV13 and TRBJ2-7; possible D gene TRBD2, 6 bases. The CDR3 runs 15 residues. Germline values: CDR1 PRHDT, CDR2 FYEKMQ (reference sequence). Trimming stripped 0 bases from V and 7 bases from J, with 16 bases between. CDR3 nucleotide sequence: TGTGCCAGCAGCTTAGGCCCAGTGGGGGGTGAAGAGCAGTACTTC. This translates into CASSLGPVGGEEQYF.

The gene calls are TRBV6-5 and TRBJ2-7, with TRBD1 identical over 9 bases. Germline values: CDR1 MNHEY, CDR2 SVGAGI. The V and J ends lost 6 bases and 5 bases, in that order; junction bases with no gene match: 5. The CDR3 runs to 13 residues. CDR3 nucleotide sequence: TGTGCCAGCAGGAACAGGGGGCTCGACGAGCAGTACTTC. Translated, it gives CASRNRGLDEQYF.

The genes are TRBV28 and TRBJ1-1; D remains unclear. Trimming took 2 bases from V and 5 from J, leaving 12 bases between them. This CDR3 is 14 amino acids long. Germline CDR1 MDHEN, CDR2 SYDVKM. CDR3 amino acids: CASSLSNTGTEAFF. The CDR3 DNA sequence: TGTGCCAGCAGTTTAAGCAACACGGGGACTGAAGCTTTCTTT. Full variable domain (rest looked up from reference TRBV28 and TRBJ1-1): DVKVTQSSRYLVKRTGEKVFLECVQDMDHENMFWYRQDPGLGLRLIYFSYDVKMKEKGDIPEGYSVSREKKERFSLILESASTNQTSMYLCASSLSNTGTEAFFGQGTRLTVV.

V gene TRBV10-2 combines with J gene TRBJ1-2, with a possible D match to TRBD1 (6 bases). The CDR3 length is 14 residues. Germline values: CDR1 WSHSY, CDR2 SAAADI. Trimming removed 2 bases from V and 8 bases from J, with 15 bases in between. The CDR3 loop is CASSEGQFSVGYTF. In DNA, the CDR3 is TGCGCCAGCAGTGAGGGACAGTTCAGCGTAGGCTACACCTTC.

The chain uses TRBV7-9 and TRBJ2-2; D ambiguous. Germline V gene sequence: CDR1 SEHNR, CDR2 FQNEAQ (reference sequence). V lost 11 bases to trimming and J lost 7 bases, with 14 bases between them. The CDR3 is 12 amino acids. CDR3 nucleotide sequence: TGTGCCGAAACCCTTGAAGGCGGGGAGCTGTTTTTT. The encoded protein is CAETLEGGELFF.

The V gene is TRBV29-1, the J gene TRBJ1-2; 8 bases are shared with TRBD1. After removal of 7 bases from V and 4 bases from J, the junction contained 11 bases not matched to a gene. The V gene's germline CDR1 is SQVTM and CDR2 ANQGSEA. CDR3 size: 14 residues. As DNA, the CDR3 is TGCAGCGCTCTCCACAGGGGGACCCTCTATGGCTACACCTTC. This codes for CSALHRGTLYGYTF.

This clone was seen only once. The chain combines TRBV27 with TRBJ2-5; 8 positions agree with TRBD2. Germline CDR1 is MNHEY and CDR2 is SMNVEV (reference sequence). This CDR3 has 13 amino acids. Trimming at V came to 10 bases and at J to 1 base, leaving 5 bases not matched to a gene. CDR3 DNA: TGTGCCACCGCGGGGGGCTCCCAAGAGACCCAGTACTTC. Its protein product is CATAGGSQETQYF.

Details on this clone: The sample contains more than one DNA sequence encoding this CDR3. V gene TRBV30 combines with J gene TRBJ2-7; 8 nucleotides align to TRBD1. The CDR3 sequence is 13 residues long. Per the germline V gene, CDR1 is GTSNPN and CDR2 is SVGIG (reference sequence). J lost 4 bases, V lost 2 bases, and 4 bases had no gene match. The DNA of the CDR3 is TGTGCCTGGAGTCCAGGACAGGGATACGAGCAGTACTTC. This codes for CAWSPGQGYEQYF. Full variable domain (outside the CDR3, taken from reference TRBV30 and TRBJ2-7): SQTIHQWPATLVQPVGSPLSLECTVEGTSNPNLYWYRQAAGRGLQLLFYSVGIGQISSEVPQNLSASRPQDRQFILSSKKLLLSDSGFYLCAWSPGQGYEQYFGPGTRLTVT.

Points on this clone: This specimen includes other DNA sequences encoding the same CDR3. As DNA, the CDR3 is TGTGCCAGCAGTTACTCGACAGGGGAAGTGAACTATGGCTACACCTTC. Translated: CASSYSTGEVNYGYTF. The chain has TRBV6-5 and TRBJ1-2; the match to TRBD1 covers 8 bases. This CDR3 comprises 16 residues. Germline assignment: CDR1 MNHEY and CDR2 SVGAGI. J gave up 2 bases and V 0 bases, and 5 bases lay outside the gene matches.

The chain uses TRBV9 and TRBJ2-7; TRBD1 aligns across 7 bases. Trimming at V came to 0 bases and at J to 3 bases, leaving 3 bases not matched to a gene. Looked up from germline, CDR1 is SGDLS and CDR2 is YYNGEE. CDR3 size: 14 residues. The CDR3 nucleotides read TGTGCCAGCAGCGTAGAGGGGGCCAACTACGAGCAGTACTTC. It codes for CASSVEGANYEQYF.

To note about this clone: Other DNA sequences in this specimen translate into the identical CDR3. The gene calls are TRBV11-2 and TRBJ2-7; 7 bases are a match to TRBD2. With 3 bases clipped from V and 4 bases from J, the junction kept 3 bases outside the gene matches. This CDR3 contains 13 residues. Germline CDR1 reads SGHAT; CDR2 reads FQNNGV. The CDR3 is CASSFERDYEQYF. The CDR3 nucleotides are TGTGCCAGCAGCTTCGAGCGGGATTACGAGCAGTACTTC.

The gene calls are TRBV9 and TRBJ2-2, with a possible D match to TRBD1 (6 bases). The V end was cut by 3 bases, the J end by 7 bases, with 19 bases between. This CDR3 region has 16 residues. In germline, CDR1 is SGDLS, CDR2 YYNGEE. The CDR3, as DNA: TGTGCCAGCAGCGCAACAGGGAAAGGGGTCGGCGGGGAGCTGTTTTTT. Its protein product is CASSATGKGVGGELFF.

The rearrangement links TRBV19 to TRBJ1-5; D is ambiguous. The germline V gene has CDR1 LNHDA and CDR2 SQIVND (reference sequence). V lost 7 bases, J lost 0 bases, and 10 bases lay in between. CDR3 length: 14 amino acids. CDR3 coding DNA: TGTGCCAGTACCCCCGCAACTAGCAATCAGCCCCAGCATTTT. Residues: CASTPATSNQPQHF.

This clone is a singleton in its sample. CDR3 amino acids: CASVVKRGYTNTGELFF. DNA of the CDR3: TGTGCCAGCGTTGTAAAGAGGGGCTACACGAACACCGGGGAGCTGTTTTTT. This chain joins TRBV2 and TRBJ2-2; D tentatively reads TRBD1 or TRBD2 (5 bases each). Germline V gives CDR1 SNHLY, CDR2 FYNNEI. This CDR3 has 17 residues. Trimming cost V 8 bases and J 0 bases, with 19 bases left between them.

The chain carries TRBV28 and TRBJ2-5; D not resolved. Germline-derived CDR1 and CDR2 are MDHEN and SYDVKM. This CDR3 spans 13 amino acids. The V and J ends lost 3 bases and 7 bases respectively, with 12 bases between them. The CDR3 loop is CASSFNRGWTQYF. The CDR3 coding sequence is TGTGCCAGCAGTTTTAATCGTGGGTGGACCCAGTACTTC.

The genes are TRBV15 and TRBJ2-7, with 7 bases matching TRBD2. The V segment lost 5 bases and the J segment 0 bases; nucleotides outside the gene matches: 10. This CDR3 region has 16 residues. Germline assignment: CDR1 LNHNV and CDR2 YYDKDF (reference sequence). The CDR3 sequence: CATSSRREGNSYEQYF. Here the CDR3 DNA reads TGTGCCACCAGCTCCAGAAGGGAGGGCAACTCCTACGAGCAGTACTTC.